A selection of T cell receptor beta chains follows, all from one sample in a study of T-cell reconstitution after alpha-beta-depleted transplantation in children. TCRdb passed the PCR reads through MiXCR, listing each CDR3 protein once. The sample carries nearly 200,000 distinct CDR3 sequences, 5% to 6.5% recorded once. This material consisted of PBMCs, taken before TCRalphabeta/CD19-depleted stem cell transplant. These receptors originate from a girl in the first two years of life with combined immunodeficiency, due to receive a stem cell transplant. Both conserved end residues are part of each CDR3. A D gene is named only where the DNA matches it firmly. Where a row states a size, it is once, few, many or the class of an expanded clone; other rows omit it.

many | . | TRBJ2-1 | TRBV4-3 | TGCGCCAGCAGCCAAGATACGGACAGCTCCTACAATGAGCAGTTCTTC | CASSQDTDSSYNEQFF
few | . | TRBJ2-1 | TRBV6-6 | TGTGCCAGCAGTTACACCTCTGAACAGTTCTTC | CASSYTSEQFF
many | . | TRBJ2-7 | TRBV10-3 | TGTGCCACCTCAACCGGATCTTACGAGCAGTACTTC | CATSTGSYEQYF
many | . | TRBJ2-2 | TRBV29-1 | TGCAGCGCTGAGTGGGGAACCGGGGAGCTGTTTTTT | CSAEWGTGELFF
many | . | TRBJ2-6 | TRBV4-1 | TGCGCCAGCAGCCTCTTCCAGGTCGGGGCCAACGTCCTGACTTTC | CASSLFQVGANVLTF
. | TRBD2 | TRBJ2-7 | TRBV2 | TGTGCCAGCAGTGTTTTGGTTGGACTAGCCGACAGTATACAGTACGAGCAGTACTTC | CASSVLVGLADSIQYEQYF
many | . | TRBJ2-7 | TRBV20-1 | TGCAGTGCTAGAGAAGGGAGCTACGAGCAGTACTTC | CSAREGSYEQYF
. | TRBD2 | TRBJ2-1 | TRBV7-2 | TGTGCCAGCAGCCCCGGGACTAGCGGGGTGGAGTTCTTC | CASSPGTSGVEFF
many | . | TRBJ2-1 | TRBV11-2 | TGTGCCAGCAGCTTCGCCTGGCGGCCAGATTACAATGAGCAGTTCTTC | CASSFAWRPDYNEQFF
many | . | TRBJ1-3 | TRBV12-3/TRBV12-4 | TGTGCCAGCACCCGATCGGACACCATATATTTT | CASTRSDTIYF
many | . | TRBJ2-1 | TRBV27 | TGTGCCAGCATCCAATGGGGGGTCGGCAATGAGCAGTTCTTC | CASIQWGVGNEQFF
many | TRBD1 | TRBJ2-3 | TRBV15 | TGTGCCACCAGCAGATACCGGGACAGCCCCACAGATACGCAGTATTTT | CATSRYRDSPTDTQYF
many | . | TRBJ1-2 | TRBV7-9 | TGTGCCAGCAGCCTCGTAGGGGAGGGCTACACCTTC | CASSLVGEGYTF
many | TRBD1 | TRBJ2-3 | TRBV24-1 | TGTGCCACCAGTGATATGGGACAGGGGGGAAGTACGCAGTATTTT | CATSDMGQGGSTQYF
many | TRBD1 | TRBJ2-7 | TRBV6-5 | TGTGCCAGCAGTTATTACCGTAGGGGACAGGGGGCCTACGAGCAGTACTTC | CASSYYRRGQGAYEQYF
many | . | TRBJ1-1 | TRBV2 | TGTGCCAGCAGTGTGGGGCGAGGGAACACTGAAGCTTTCTTT | CASSVGRGNTEAFF
few | TRBD2 | TRBJ2-1 | TRBV7-7 | TGTGCTAGCAGCCCAGCGGGAGGGCCCTACAATGAGCAGTTCTTC | CASSPAGGPYNEQFF
many | . | TRBJ1-2 | TRBV20-1 | TGCAGTGCTAGTGGCTACACCTTC | CSASGYTF
many | . | TRBJ1-1 | TRBV29-1 | TGCAGCGTTGTGCAAGAAACTGAAGCTTTCTTT | CSVVQETEAFF
. | TRBD2 | TRBJ2-5 | TRBV9 | TGTGCCAGCAGCTCCACAGGGACTAGCGGGGGGGCCCCAGAGACCCAGTACTTC | CASSSTGTSGGAPETQYF
few | TRBD2 | TRBJ2-5 | TRBV2 | TGTGCCAGCAGGCTAGCGGGTTTACAAGAGACCCAGTACTTC | CASRLAGLQETQYF
many | . | TRBJ1-1 | TRBV12-3/TRBV12-4 | TGTGCCAGCAGCTCTAGTCATGAAGCTTTCTTT | CASSSSHEAFF
few | . | TRBJ1-2 | TRBV24-1 | TGTGCCACCAGTGATCCAACAGGCGACTATGGCTACACCTTC | CATSDPTGDYGYTF
many | TRBD1 | TRBJ2-3 | TRBV12-3/TRBV12-4 | TGTGCCACCGGGACAGGGTCCCCAGATACGCAGTATTTT | CATGTGSPDTQYF
many | . | TRBJ2-3 | TRBV11-3 | TGTGCCAGCAGCTTAGTGGCGGGGTTAGTAGGAGATACGCAGTATTTT | CASSLVAGLVGDTQYF
many | . | TRBJ1-2 | TRBV19 | TGTGCCAGTAGTGACTCACGGGGGAACTATGGCTACACCTTC | CASSDSRGNYGYTF
many | . | TRBJ2-4 | TRBV20-1 | TGCAGTGCTAGAGGAAACCTAGCTTGGGCGCAAAACATTCAGTACTTC | CSARGNLAWAQNIQYF
many | . | TRBJ2-3 | TRBV7-2 | TGTGCCAGCAGCTTAAGATTGATAGATACGCAGTATTTT | CASSLRLIDTQYF
many | . | TRBJ2-1 | TRBV25-1 | TGTGCCAGCAGTGAATTCCTCAGGGGGGGCAATGAGCAGTTCTTC | CASSEFLRGGNEQFF
many | TRBD1 | TRBJ2-1 | TRBV29-1 | TGCAGCGTTGATTCTGGACAGGTGGGGTCCTACAATGAGCAGTTCTTC | CSVDSGQVGSYNEQFF
few | TRBD2 | TRBJ2-1 | TRBV20-1 | TGCAGTGCTAGCCCCCTCACCCAACTAGCGGGGGCCTACAATGAGCAGTTCTTC | CSASPLTQLAGAYNEQFF
many | TRBD2 | TRBJ2-5 | TRBV9 | TGTGCCAGCAGCGGAAGCGGGGGATGGGGGCAAGAGACCCAGTACTTC | CASSGSGGWGQETQYF
many | . | TRBJ2-6 | TRBV9 | TGTGCCAGCACGGGGACTTCTGGGGCCAACGTCCTGACTTTC | CASTGTSGANVLTF
. | TRBD1 | TRBJ1-1 | TRBV9 | TGTGCCAGCAGTGAAGACCGGGACAGGGCCCACACTGAAGCTTTCTTT | CASSEDRDRAHTEAFF
few | . | TRBJ2-1 | TRBV7-8 | TGTGCCAGCAGCTCCTCGGGGGGCGGAAGGAATGAGCAGTTCTTC | CASSSSGGGRNEQFF
. | TRBD2 | TRBJ2-3 | TRBV15 | TGTGCCACCAGCAAATTTCTGACTAGCGGGAGCGGGAATACGCAGTATTTT | CATSKFLTSGSGNTQYF
many | TRBD1 | TRBJ2-7 | TRBV27 | TGTGCCTGTCACCGGGACAGGGCTCCCCGGTACGGGACGACCCTATACGAGCAGTACTTC | CACHRDRAPRYGTTLYEQYF
many | . | TRBJ2-3 | TRBV4-2 | TGTGCCAGCAGCCCCGGAGGTTCAGGGGGCACAGATACGCAGTATTTT | CASSPGGSGGTDTQYF
. | TRBD1 | TRBJ1-2 | TRBV6-5 | TGTGCCAGCAGTTACGGACAGGACCATCCTTATGGCTACACCTTC | CASSYGQDHPYGYTF
many | TRBD1 | TRBJ1-3 | TRBV20-1 | TGCAGTGCTAGTTCGGACAGGCACTCTGGAAACACCATATATTTT | CSASSDRHSGNTIYF